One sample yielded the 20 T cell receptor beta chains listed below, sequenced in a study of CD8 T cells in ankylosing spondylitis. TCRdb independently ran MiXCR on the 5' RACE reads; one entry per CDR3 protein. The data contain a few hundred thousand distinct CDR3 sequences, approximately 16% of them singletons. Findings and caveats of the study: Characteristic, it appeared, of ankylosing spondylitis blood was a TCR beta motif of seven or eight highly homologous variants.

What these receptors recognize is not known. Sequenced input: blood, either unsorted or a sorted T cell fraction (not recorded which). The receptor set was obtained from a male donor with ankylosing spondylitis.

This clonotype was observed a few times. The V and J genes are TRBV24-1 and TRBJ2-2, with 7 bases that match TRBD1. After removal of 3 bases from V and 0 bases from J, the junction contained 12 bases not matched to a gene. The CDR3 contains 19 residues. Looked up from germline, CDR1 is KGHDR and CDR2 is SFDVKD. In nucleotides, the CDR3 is TGTGCCACCAGTGATCACCGAACAGGGGCCCGACCGAACACCGGGGAGCTGTTTTTT. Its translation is CATSDHRTGARPNTGELFF.

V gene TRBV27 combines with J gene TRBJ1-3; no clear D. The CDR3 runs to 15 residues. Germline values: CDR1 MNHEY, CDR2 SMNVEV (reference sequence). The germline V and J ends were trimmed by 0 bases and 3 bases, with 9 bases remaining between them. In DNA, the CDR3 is TGTGCCAGCAGTTTATCGGGCGGATTTGGAAACACCATATATTTT. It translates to CASSLSGGFGNTIYF.

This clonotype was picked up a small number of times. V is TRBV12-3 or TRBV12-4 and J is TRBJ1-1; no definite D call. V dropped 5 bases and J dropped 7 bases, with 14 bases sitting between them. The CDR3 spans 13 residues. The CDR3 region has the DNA TGTGCCAGCAGTGCGCCATGGGCAGATGAAGCTTTCTTT. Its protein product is CASSAPWADEAFF.

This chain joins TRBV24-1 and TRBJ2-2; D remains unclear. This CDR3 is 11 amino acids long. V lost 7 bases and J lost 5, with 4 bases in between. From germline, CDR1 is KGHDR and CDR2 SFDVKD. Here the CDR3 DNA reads TGTGCCACCAGAGGGACCGGGGAGCTGTTTTTT. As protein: CATRGTGELFF.

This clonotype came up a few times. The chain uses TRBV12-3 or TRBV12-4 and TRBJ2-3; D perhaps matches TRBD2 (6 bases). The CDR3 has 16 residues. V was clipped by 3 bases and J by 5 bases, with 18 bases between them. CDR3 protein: CASSFLVGVEGDTQYF. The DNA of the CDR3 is TGTGCCAGCAGTTTCCTGGTTGGGGTGGAGGGAGATACGCAGTATTTT.

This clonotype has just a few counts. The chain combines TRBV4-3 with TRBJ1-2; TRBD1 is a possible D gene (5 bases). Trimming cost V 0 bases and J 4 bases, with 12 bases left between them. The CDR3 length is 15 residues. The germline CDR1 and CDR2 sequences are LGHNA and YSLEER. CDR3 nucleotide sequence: TGCGCCAGCAGCCAAGATCTGACAGTCATCTATGGCTACACCTTC. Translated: CASSQDLTVIYGYTF.

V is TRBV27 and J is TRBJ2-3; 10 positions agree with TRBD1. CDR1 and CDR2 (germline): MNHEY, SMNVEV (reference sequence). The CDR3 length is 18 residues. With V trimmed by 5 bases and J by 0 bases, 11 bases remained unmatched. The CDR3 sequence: CASSGSGTGVSSTDTQYF. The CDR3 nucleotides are TGTGCCAGCAGTGGATCCGGGACAGGGGTCTCCAGCACAGATACGCAGTATTTT.

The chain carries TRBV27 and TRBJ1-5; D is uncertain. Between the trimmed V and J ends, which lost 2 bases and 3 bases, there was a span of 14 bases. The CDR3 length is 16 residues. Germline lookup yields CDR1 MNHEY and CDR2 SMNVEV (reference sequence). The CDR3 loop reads CASSLRGPGYNQPQHF. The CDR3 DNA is TGTGCCAGCAGTTTACGCGGACCCGGCTACAATCAGCCCCAGCATTTT.

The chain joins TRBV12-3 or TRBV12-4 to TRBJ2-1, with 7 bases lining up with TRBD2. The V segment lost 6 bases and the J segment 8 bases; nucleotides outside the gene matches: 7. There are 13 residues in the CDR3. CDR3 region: CASSPGGLHEQFF. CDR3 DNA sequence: TGTGCCAGCAGCCCCGGGGGGTTACATGAGCAGTTCTTC.

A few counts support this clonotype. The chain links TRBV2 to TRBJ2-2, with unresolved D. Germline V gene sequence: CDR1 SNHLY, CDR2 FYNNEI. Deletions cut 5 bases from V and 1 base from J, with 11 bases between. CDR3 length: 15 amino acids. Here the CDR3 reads CASSSWMLNTGELFF. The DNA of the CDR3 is TGTGCCAGCAGTTCGTGGATGCTGAACACCGGGGAGCTGTTTTTT.

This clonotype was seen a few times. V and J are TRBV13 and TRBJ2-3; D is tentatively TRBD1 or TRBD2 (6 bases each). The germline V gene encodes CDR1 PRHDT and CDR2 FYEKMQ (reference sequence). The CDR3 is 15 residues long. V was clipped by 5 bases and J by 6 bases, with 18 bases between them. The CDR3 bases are TGTGCCAGCAGCAGCGAGGGGGGCCGTGGGGATACGCAGTATTTT. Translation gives CASSSEGGRGDTQYF.

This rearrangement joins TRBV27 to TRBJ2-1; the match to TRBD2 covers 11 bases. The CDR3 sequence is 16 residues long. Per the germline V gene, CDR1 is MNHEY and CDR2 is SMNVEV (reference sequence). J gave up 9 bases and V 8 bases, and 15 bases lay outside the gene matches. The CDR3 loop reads CASLTLAGEVGIEQFF. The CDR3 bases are TGTGCCAGCCTCACACTAGCGGGAGAGGTTGGAATTGAGCAGTTCTTC.

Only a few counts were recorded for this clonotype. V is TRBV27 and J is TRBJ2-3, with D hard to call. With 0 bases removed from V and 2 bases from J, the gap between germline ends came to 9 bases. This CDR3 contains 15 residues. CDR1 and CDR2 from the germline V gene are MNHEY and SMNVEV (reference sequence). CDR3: CASSLSNYITDTQYF. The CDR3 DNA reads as TGTGCCAGCAGTTTATCGAATTATATCACAGATACGCAGTATTTT.

CDR3 DNA: TGCGCCAGCAGCCACCTCGGACTAGCGGGGGAGAGGAGAACCGGGGAGCTGTTTTTT. Protein: CASSHLGLAGERRTGELFF. The chain uses TRBV4-1 and TRBJ2-2, with 13 positions matching TRBD2. The CDR3 has 19 residues. V trimming: 3 bases; J trimming: 5 bases; junction bases outside the gene matches: 12. CDR1 and CDR2 from the germline V gene are MGHRA and YSYEKL.

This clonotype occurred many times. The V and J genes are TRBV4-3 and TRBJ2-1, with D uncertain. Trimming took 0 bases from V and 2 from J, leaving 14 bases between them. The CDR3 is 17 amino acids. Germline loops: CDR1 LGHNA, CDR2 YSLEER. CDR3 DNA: TGCGCCAGCAGCCAAGACAGCTTGGAAGGCCCCTACAATGAGCAGTTCTTC. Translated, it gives CASSQDSLEGPYNEQFF.

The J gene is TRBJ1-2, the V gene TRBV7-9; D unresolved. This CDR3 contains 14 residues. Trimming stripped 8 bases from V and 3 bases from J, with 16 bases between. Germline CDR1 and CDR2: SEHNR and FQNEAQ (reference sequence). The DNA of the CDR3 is TGTGCCAGCCAAGCCGTCGACGAGTACTATGGCTACACCTTC. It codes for CASQAVDEYYGYTF.

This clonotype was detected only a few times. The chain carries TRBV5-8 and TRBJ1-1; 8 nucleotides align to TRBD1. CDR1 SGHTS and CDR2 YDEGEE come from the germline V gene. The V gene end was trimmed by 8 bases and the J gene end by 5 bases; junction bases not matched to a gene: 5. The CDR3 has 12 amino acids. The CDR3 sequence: CASNRGLTEAFF. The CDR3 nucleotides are TGTGCCAGTAACAGGGGGTTGACTGAAGCTTTCTTT.

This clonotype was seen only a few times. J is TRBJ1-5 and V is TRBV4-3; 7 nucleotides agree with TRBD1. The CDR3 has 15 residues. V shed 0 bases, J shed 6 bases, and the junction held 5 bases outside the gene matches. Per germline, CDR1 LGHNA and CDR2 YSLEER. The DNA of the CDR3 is TGCGCCAGCAGCCAAGATAGGGCAGGGGGTCAGCCCCAGCATTTT. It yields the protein CASSQDRAGGQPQHF.

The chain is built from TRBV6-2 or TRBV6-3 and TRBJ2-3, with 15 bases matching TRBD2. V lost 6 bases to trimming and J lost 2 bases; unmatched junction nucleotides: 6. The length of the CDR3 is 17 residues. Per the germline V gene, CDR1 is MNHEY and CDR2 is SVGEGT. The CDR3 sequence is CASRLGLAGGPTDTQYF. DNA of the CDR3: TGTGCCAGCAGACTCGGACTAGCGGGAGGGCCCACAGATACGCAGTATTTT.

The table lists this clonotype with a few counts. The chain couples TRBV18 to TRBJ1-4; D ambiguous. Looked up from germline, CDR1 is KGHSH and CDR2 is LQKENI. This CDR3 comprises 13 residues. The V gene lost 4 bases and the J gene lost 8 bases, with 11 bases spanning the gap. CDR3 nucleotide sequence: TGTGCCAGCTCACGTGACCCTCAGGAAAAACTGTTTTTT. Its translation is CASSRDPQEKLFF. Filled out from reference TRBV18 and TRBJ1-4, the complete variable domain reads NAGVMQNPRHLVRRRGQEARLRCSPMKGHSHVYWYRQLPEEGLKFMVYLQKENIIDESGMPKERFSAEFPKEGPSILRIQQVVRGDSAAYFCASSRDPQEKLFFGSGTQLSVL.